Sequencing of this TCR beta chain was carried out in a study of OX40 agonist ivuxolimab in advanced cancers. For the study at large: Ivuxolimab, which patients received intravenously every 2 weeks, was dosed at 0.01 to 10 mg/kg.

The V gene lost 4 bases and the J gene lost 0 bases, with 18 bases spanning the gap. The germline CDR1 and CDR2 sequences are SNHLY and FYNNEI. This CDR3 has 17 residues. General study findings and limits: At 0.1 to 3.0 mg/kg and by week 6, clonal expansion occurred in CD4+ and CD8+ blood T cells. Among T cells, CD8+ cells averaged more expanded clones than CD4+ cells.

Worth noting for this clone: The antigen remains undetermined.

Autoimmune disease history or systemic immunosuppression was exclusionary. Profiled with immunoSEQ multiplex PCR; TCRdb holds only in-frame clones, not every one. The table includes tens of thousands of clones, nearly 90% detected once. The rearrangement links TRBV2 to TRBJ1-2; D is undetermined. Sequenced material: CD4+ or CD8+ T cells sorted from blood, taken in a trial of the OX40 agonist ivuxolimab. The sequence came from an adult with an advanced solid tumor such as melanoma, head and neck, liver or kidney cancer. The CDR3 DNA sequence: TGTGCCAGCAGTGGCCCCTCTGAGACTACAGCTAACTATGGCTACACCTTC. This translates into CASSGPSETTANYGYTF.